Listed below are T cell receptor beta chains from one sample, sequenced in a study of shared clonotypes between healthy human individuals. Here immunoSEQ multiplex PCR was the method, and the copy in TCRdb shows in-frame clones only, minus some. The table shows hundreds of thousands of clones, with 92% occurring only once. Sequencing was done on a sample of naive CD8+ T cells sorted from blood. The receptor source for this set is a man aged 25-40 years in good health. The CDR3 runs from the conserved cysteine through the conserved F or W. The D gene is left open where the match is weak. Only part of the rows carry a size: once, few, many, or a class if the clone is expanded.

J | D | V | size | CDR3 | DNA
TRBJ2-3 | TRBD2 | TRBV29-1 | . | CSVVPSGREDTQYF | TGCAGCGTTGTACCGAGCGGGAGGGAAGATACGCAGTATTTT
TRBJ2-7 | TRBD1 | TRBV6-1 | . | CASSEADRTYEQYF | TGTGCCAGCAGTGAAGCGGACAGGACCTACGAGCAGTACTTC
TRBJ2-5 | TRBD2 | TRBV29-1 | . | CSVEKAGGGETQYF | TGCAGCGTTGAAAAAGCGGGAGGGGGAGAGACCCAGTACTTC
TRBJ2-5 | . | TRBV21-1 | . | CASSKGIYDRGLGEETQYF | TGTGCCAGCAGCAAAGGGATTTACGACAGGGGGCTTGGGGAAGAGACCCAGTACTTC
TRBJ2-1 | TRBD2 | TRBV4-3 | . | CASSQGTGGRWQFF | TGCGCCAGCAGCCAAGGGACGGGAGGGCGCTGGCAGTTCTTC
TRBJ2-1 | TRBD2 | TRBV29-1 | . | CSVASGGWYNEQFF | TGCAGCGTTGCATCGGGAGGGTGGTACAATGAGCAGTTCTTC
TRBJ2-1 | TRBD2 | TRBV7-2 | . | CASSFVLAGGHNEQFF | TGTGCCAGCAGCTTTGTTCTAGCGGGAGGGCACAATGAGCAGTTCTTC
TRBJ1-2 | . | TRBV30 | . | CAWSLPDGRFRKFANYGYTF | TGTGCCTGGAGTCTCCCGGACGGTCGTTTTCGGAAGTTCGCTAACTATGGCTACACCTTC
TRBJ2-3 | . | TRBV2 | . | CASPWEVGTDTQYF | TGTGCCAGCCCCTGGGAGGTCGGGACAGATACGCAGTATTTT
TRBJ2-1 | TRBD2 | TRBV27 | . | CASSSAGDMNEQFF | TGTGCCAGCAGCTCAGCGGGAGATATGAATGAGCAGTTCTTC
TRBJ1-5 | . | TRBV6-1 | . | CASSELGAVNQPQHF | TGTGCCAGCAGTGAATTGGGGGCAGTTAATCAGCCCCAGCATTTT
TRBJ2-3 | TRBD2 | TRBV4-1 | once | CASSQDQVAGVTDTQYF | TGCGCCAGCAGCCAAGATCAGGTAGCGGGGGTCACAGATACGCAGTATTTT
TRBJ2-1 | . | TRBV7-3 | . | CASSLIGSSYNEQFF | TGTGCCAGCAGCTTGATAGGGAGCTCCTACAATGAGCAGTTCTTC
TRBJ1-3 | . | TRBV29-1 | . | CSVESTDGNTIYF | TGCAGCGTTGAGAGTACAGATGGAAACACCATATATTTT
TRBJ2-7 | TRBD2 | TRBV28 | . | CASSLRLSGGLVEQYF | TGTGCCAGCAGTTTACGTCTAAGCGGGGGCTTAGTCGAGCAGTACTTC
TRBJ2-7 | TRBD1 | TRBV11-2 | . | CASSRDSYEQYF | TGTGCCAGCAGCCGGGACAGCTACGAGCAGTACTTC
TRBJ1-1 | TRBD1 | TRBV6-5 | . | CASSWDSLNTEAFF | TGTGCCAGCAGTTGGGACAGCCTAAACACTGAAGCTTTCTTT
TRBJ2-1 | . | TRBV9 | . | CASKSGGAYFF | TGTGCCAGCAAGTCGGGGGGCGCTTATTTCTTC